The 21 T cell receptor beta chains reported below all come from one sample, sequenced in a study of cytomegalovirus exposure and HLA in healthy donors. Vbeta (60) and Jbeta (13) primers were used in the PCR. The method was immunoSEQ multiplex PCR; TCRdb's version includes in-frame clones alone and lacks a portion of them. The repertoire has around 100,000 clones, 74% of them found once; the top ten carry 4% to 5%. Sequences were obtained from PBMCs. The receptors originated from a woman aged 40 to 50 in good health and CMV-seropositive.

This clone was counted a single time. The chain joins TRBV13 to TRBJ2-2; TRBD2 matches 10 bases. The V gene end was trimmed by 7 bases and the J gene end by 7 bases; junction bases not matched to a gene: 6. CDR3 length: 14 amino acids. Germline V gene lookup returns CDR1 PRHDT and CDR2 FYEKMQ (reference sequence). The CDR3 loop reads CASTSSGGNGELFF. CDR3 in DNA: TGTGCCAGCACCTCTAGCGGGGGAAACGGGGAGCTGTTTTTT. The full variable domain, with the rest looked up from reference TRBV13 and TRBJ2-2, is AAGVIQSPRHLIKEKRETATLKCYPIPRHDTVYWYQQGPGQDPQFLISFYEKMQSDKGSIPDRFSAQQFSDYHSELNMSSLELGDSALYFCASTSSGGNGELFFGEGSRLTVL.

The chain uses TRBV15 and TRBJ1-4; maybe TRBD1 (6 bases). The CDR3 spans 15 residues. Trimming took 4 bases from V and 6 from J, leaving 15 bases between them. The germline V gene encodes CDR1 LNHNV and CDR2 YYDKDF (reference sequence). The CDR3 DNA follows: TGTGCCACCAGCATTTCCAGCGGGGGCGATGAAAAACTGTTTTTT. Encoded protein: CATSISSGGDEKLFF.

This clone was picked up a small number of times. The chain links TRBV27 to TRBJ2-2; 12 nucleotides line up with TRBD1. Germline V gene data show CDR1 as MNHEY and CDR2 as SMNVEV (reference sequence). The V gene end was trimmed by 2 bases and the J gene end by 5 bases; junction bases not matched to a gene: 15. This CDR3 comprises 20 residues. CDR3: CASSLTTQTPGQGATGELFF. The CDR3 coding sequence is TGTGCCAGCAGTTTAACCACCCAGACACCGGGACAGGGGGCGACCGGGGAGCTGTTTTTT.

V is TRBV9 and J is TRBJ2-2, with D uncertain. Germline CDR1 and CDR2: SGDLS and YYNGEE. Trimming took off 1 base at V and 9 bases at J, with 7 bases between the two ends. This CDR3 comprises 12 residues. In nucleotides, the CDR3 is TGTGCCAGCAGCGTACGTCAGAGGGAGCTGTTTTTT. The encoded protein is CASSVRQRELFF.

This clone was detected only a few times. The chain links TRBV28 to TRBJ2-7; TRBD1 matches 8 bases. CDR1 is MDHEN, CDR2 SYDVKM, per germline. The CDR3 consists of 16 residues. Trimming at V came to 7 bases and at J to 0 bases, leaving 11 bases not matched to a gene. CDR3 protein: CASTPGQAWGSYEQYF. DNA for the CDR3: TGTGCCAGCACCCCGGGACAGGCCTGGGGCTCCTACGAGCAGTACTTC.

The genes are TRBV9 and TRBJ2-7; tentatively, D is TRBD2 (7 bases). The V end was cut by 4 bases, the J end by 4 bases, with 18 bases between. The CDR3 length is 15 residues. CDR1 and CDR2 from the germline V gene are SGDLS and YYNGEE. The CDR3 protein is CASSLGGTGLYEQYF. CDR3 DNA: TGTGCCAGCAGCCTAGGGGGGACGGGACTATACGAGCAGTACTTC.

V gene TRBV7-9 combines with J gene TRBJ1-4; TRBD1 matches at 7 bases. The CDR3 runs to 14 residues. The junction had 3 bases not matched to a gene; V was cut back by 1 base and J by 7 bases. Germline V gene sequence: CDR1 SEHNR, CDR2 FQNEAQ (reference sequence). CDR3 sequence: CASSLGQGGEKLFF. CDR3 nucleotides: TGTGCCAGCAGCTTAGGACAGGGAGGTGAAAAACTGTTTTTT.

The chain combines TRBV7-2 with TRBJ1-2, with TRBD1 as a possible D gene (5 bases). Germline-derived CDR1 and CDR2 are SGHTA and FQGNSA. Trimming stripped 3 bases from V and 4 bases from J, with 9 bases between. This CDR3 is built from 13 residues. In nucleotides, the CDR3 is TGTGCCAGCAGCTTGACAGAGATCTATGGCTACACCTTC. This codes for CASSLTEIYGYTF.

The genes are TRBV2 and TRBJ2-5; a possible D gene is TRBD2 (7 bases). Germline CDR1 is SNHLY and CDR2 is FYNNEI. The germline V and J ends were trimmed by 7 bases and 5 bases, with 17 bases remaining between them. The CDR3 has 14 residues. Written as DNA, the CDR3 is TGTGCCAGCACCGAACGGGGGGCCGGTGAGACCCAGTACTTC. Protein sequence: CASTERGAGETQYF.

This clone occurred once. The CDR3 loop reads CAWSKDRDSYEQYF. The DNA of the CDR3 is TGTGCCTGGAGCAAAGACAGGGATTCCTACGAGCAGTACTTC. This chain joins TRBV30 and TRBJ2-7, with TRBD1 identical over 7 bases. The CDR3 totals 14 residues. Trimming cost V 3 bases and J 1 base; bases outside gene matches: 6. Germline V gene data show CDR1 as GTSNPN and CDR2 as SVGIG (reference sequence). Variable domain in full (rest from reference TRBV30 and TRBJ2-7): SQTIHQWPATLVQPVGSPLSLECTVEGTSNPNLYWYRQAAGRGLQLLFYSVGIGQISSEVPQNLSASRPQDRQFILSSKKLLLSDSGFYLCAWSKDRDSYEQYFGPGTRLTVT.

This clone was found once. This rearrangement joins TRBV5-4 to TRBJ2-5; a weak D match, TRBD2 (6 bases). Trimming stripped 3 bases from V and 5 bases from J, with 17 bases between. This CDR3 has 15 residues. Germline V gives CDR1 SGHNT, CDR2 YYREEE (reference sequence). The DNA for the CDR3 is TGTGCCAGCAGCTCCCCGGGGGAAGTAGCGGAGACCCAGTACTTC. Its protein is CASSSPGEVAETQYF.

This clone was recorded a few times. The CDR3 nucleotides are TGTGCCTACATGGCCGGGGGTAGCAATCAGCCCCAGCATTTT. Translation gives CAYMAGGSNQPQHF. V usage is TRBV5-4 and J usage is TRBJ1-5; D perhaps matches TRBD1 (5 bases). This CDR3 is built from 14 residues. Germline loops: CDR1 SGHNT, CDR2 YYREEE (reference sequence). V was trimmed by 10 bases and J by 0 bases, leaving 14 bases between them.

V gene TRBV7-3 combines with J gene TRBJ2-1; 10 bases are shared with TRBD2. The CDR3 totals 15 residues. The germline V gene has CDR1 SGHTA and CDR2 FQGTGA. V shed 5 bases, J shed 7 bases, and the junction held 8 bases outside the gene matches. DNA for the CDR3: TGTGCCAGCAGCCCCTCTAGCGGGAGATGGAATGAGCAGTTCTTC. Encoded protein: CASSPSSGRWNEQFF.

The chain combines TRBV2 with TRBJ2-1; 9 bases are shared with TRBD2. After removal of 5 bases from V and 9 bases from J, the junction contained 17 bases not matched to a gene. Germline V CDR1 and CDR2: SNHLY, FYNNEI. The CDR3 loop spans 17 amino acids. The CDR3 protein is CASSSPPRAGGQSEQFF. The CDR3 DNA follows: TGTGCCAGCAGTTCCCCCCCCCGAGCGGGAGGCCAGAGTGAGCAGTTCTTC.

This clone came up once. This chain joins TRBV18 and TRBJ2-1, with 7 bases matching TRBD1. The V segment lost 2 bases and the J segment 3 bases; nucleotides outside the gene matches: 7. This CDR3 spans 16 amino acids. CDR1 is KGHSH, CDR2 LQKENI, per germline. The CDR3 is CASSPIKGTDYNEQFF. The CDR3 DNA sequence: TGTGCCAGCTCACCAATTAAAGGGACAGACTACAATGAGCAGTTCTTC. Complete variable domain (other parts from reference TRBV18 and TRBJ2-1): NAGVMQNPRHLVRRRGQEARLRCSPMKGHSHVYWYRQLPEEGLKFMVYLQKENIIDESGMPKERFSAEFPKEGPSILRIQQVVRGDSAAYFCASSPIKGTDYNEQFFGPGTRLTVL.

The chain carries TRBV4-3 and TRBJ2-1; TRBD1 aligns across 9 bases. This CDR3 region has 17 residues. V shed 2 bases and J 3 bases; nucleotides not matched to a gene: 8. Germline-derived CDR1 and CDR2 are LGHNA and YSLEER. CDR3 in amino acids: CASSQLWTGEVYNEQFF. CDR3 coding DNA: TGCGCCAGCAGCCAACTATGGACAGGGGAAGTCTACAATGAGCAGTTCTTC.

The chain couples TRBV30 to TRBJ1-3, with 8 nucleotides matching TRBD1. Germline CDR1 reads GTSNPN; CDR2 reads SVGIG (reference sequence). This CDR3 has 18 amino acids. J was trimmed by 1 base and V by 3 bases; bases with no gene match: 14. CDR3 nucleotide sequence: TGTGCCTGGAGAACCCCGGTCAGGACAGGGAAATCTGGAAACACCATATATTTT. Its protein product is CAWRTPVRTGKSGNTIYF.

The chain recombines TRBV18 with TRBJ1-2; TRBD1 aligns across 7 bases. The CDR3 sequence is 13 residues long. The V gene end was trimmed by 7 bases and the J gene end by 2 bases; junction bases not matched to a gene: 4. CDR1 KGHSH and CDR2 LQKENI come from the germline V gene. CDR3 sequence reads: CASYRGQNYGYTF. In DNA, the CDR3 is TGTGCCAGCTACCGGGGACAGAACTATGGCTACACCTTC. Full variable domain (rest looked up from reference TRBV18 and TRBJ1-2): NAGVMQNPRHLVRRRGQEARLRCSPMKGHSHVYWYRQLPEEGLKFMVYLQKENIIDESGMPKERFSAEFPKEGPSILRIQQVVRGDSAAYFCASYRGQNYGYTFGSGTRLTVV.

This clone was counted only a few times. The rearrangement joins TRBV11-2 to TRBJ2-7; D may be TRBD2 (5 bases). The CDR3 sequence is 15 residues long. V lost 6 bases and J lost 2, with 17 bases in between. Germline CDR1 SGHAT, CDR2 FQNNGV. CDR3 residues: CASRRNPGGAYEQYF. In DNA, the CDR3 is TGTGCCAGCAGACGAAACCCCGGAGGCGCCTACGAGCAGTACTTC.

The chain joins TRBV5-5 to TRBJ2-5; 7 positions match TRBD2. CDR1 and CDR2 (germline): SGHKS, YYEKEE (reference sequence). V gave up 4 bases and J gave up 1 base; unmatched junction bases: 13. The CDR3 extends over 17 amino acids. CDR3 nucleotides: TGTGCCAGCAGCCTCCGACGGTTGTCTAGCGGCCAAGAGACCCAGTACTTC. This encodes CASSLRRLSSGQETQYF.

The J gene is TRBJ2-2, the V gene TRBV6-1; maybe TRBD1 (5 bases). Germline V CDR1 and CDR2: MNHNS, SASEGT. The V and J ends lost 3 bases and 8 bases respectively, with 16 bases between them. There are 15 residues in the CDR3. CDR3 loop: CASSEHRARDGELFF. CDR3 bases: TGTGCCAGCAGTGAGCACCGAGCCAGGGATGGGGAGCTGTTTTTT.